This TCR beta chain was captured in a study of cytomegalovirus exposure and HLA in healthy donors. Study outcomes and limitations: One variant, a missense change in DCLRE1C, was linked in a later analysis to TCR beta V- and J-gene trimming. Earlier findings revealed that most TCR beta V segments proved productive either about 87% or about 30% of the time. A later analysis reportedly identified an Asian-associated ancestry cluster as carrying fewer N-insertions than the approximately 670-donor mean. Under in vitro conditions, a few CMV-associated chains were confirmed as specific for CMV antigens.

PCR was performed using 60 Vbeta and 13 Jbeta primers. Here immunoSEQ multiplex PCR was the method, and the copy in TCRdb shows in-frame clones only, minus some. The sample features some 120,000 clones, with roughly 6.6% in its top ten. In the case of this clone: Antigen specificity is unknown.

From germline, CDR1 is SEHNR and CDR2 FQNEAQ (reference sequence). Between the trimmed V and J ends, which lost 1 base and 4 bases, there was a span of 7 bases. The CDR3 runs 13 residues. This chain connects TRBV7-9 to TRBJ1-1; no reliable D call. The sequencing sample was made of PBMCs. The sequence was collected from a middle-aged man in good health and CMV-seropositive. The CDR3 coding sequence is TGTGCCAGCAGCTTAGTTCCGGGCACTGAAGCTTTCTTT. Amino acid sequence: CASSLVPGTEAFF.